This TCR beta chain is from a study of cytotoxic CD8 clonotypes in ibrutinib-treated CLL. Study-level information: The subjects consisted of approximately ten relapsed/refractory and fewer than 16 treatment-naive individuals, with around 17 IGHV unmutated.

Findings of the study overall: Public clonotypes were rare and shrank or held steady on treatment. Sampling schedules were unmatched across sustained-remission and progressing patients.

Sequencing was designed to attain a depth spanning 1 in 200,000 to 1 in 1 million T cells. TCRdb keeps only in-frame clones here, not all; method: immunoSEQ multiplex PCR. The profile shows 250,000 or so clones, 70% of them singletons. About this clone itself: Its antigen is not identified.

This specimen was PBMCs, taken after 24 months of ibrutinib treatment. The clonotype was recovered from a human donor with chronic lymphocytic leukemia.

This chain's CDR3 is CASRAPGLAGLHTGELFF. The DNA for the CDR3 is TGTGCCAGTAGGGCCCCGGGACTAGCGGGGCTCCACACCGGGGAGCTGTTTTTT. The chain carries TRBV19 and TRBJ2-2; 13 bases are a match to TRBD2. CDR1 is LNHDA, CDR2 SQIVND, per germline (reference sequence). V shed 6 bases, J shed 3 bases, and the junction held 10 bases outside the gene matches. This CDR3 region has 18 residues.